The clone carrying this TCR beta chain was counted between two and nine times. TCRdb reanalysed the 5' RACE reads using MiXCR and keeps one entry per CDR3 protein. Of 350,000 to 450,000 distinct CDR3 sequences detected, 15% to 20% appear once; the ten largest clones hold more than 10%. The data originate from a study of identical twins. In every case, the donor was a healthy Caucasian. Sequenced: naive T cells sorted from blood. This clonotype was sampled from a man aged 50 to 59 in good health.

The CDR3 DNA reads TGCGCCAGCAGCCAATATGCACCCGGAGGTGAGCAGTTCTTC. Amino acids: CASSQYAPGGEQFF. The chain employs TRBV4-1 and TRBJ2-1, with a possible D match to TRBD2 (5 bases). Between the trimmed V and J ends, which lost 2 bases and 9 bases, there was a span of 14 bases. CDR3 length equals 14 residues. Germline V gene data show CDR1 as MGHRA and CDR2 as YSYEKL.